These 6 T cell receptor beta chains originate from one sample sequenced in a study of blood T cell repertoires in COVID-19. This table comes from immunoSEQ multiplex PCR, and its TCRdb copy is limited to in-frame clones, with some not included. The sample includes 270,000 or so clones, 65% to 90% of them seen just once. The sample comprised peripheral blood. The receptors shown here come from a human donor in a cohort sampled during active COVID-19.

The chain uses TRBV7-2 and TRBJ2-7; 9 positions agree with TRBD2. The CDR3 is 15 amino acids. Germline V gives CDR1 SGHTA, CDR2 FQGNSA. The V segment lost 2 bases and the J segment 3 bases; nucleotides outside the gene matches: 5. The CDR3: CASSLSPSGNYEQYF. The CDR3 DNA sequence: TGTGCCAGCAGCTTATCCCCTAGCGGGAACTACGAGCAGTACTTC.

Many counts were recorded for this clone. The rearrangement joins TRBV14 to TRBJ1-2; unclear D gene. CDR3 length: 14 amino acids. Trimming pared 4 bases from V and 4 bases from J, leaving 13 bases between. Germline CDR1 reads SGHDN; CDR2 reads FVKESK. Here the CDR3 reads CASSPQGAFYGYTF. In nucleotides, the CDR3 is TGTGCCAGCAGCCCTCAAGGAGCCTTCTATGGCTACACCTTC.

This rearrangement joins TRBV7-8 to TRBJ2-1, with D perhaps matching TRBD2 (6 bases). In germline, CDR1 is SGHVS, CDR2 FQNEAQ. CDR3 length: 15 residues. Trimming removed 5 bases at V and 0 bases at J, with 11 bases between. CDR3 bases: TGTGCCAGCAGCGAGGGACTCTCCTCCTACAATGAGCAGTTCTTC. As protein: CASSEGLSSYNEQFF.

V is TRBV2 and J is TRBJ2-7; 9 nucleotides agree with TRBD1. This CDR3 is built from 16 residues. V was clipped by 10 bases and J by 0 bases; unmatched bases: 13. Germline V gene data show CDR1 as SNHLY and CDR2 as FYNNEI. The CDR3 coding sequence is TGTGCCATAGACCGGGACAGGGAATTTAGCTCCTACGAGCAGTACTTC. The encoded protein is CAIDRDREFSSYEQYF.

The chain combines TRBV11-2 with TRBJ2-2, with D maybe TRBD1 (6 bases). Per the germline V gene, CDR1 is SGHAT and CDR2 is FQNNGV. V lost 1 base to trimming and J lost 6 bases, with 9 bases between them. The CDR3 sequence is 14 residues long. This chain's CDR3 is CASSLGQAAGELFF. The CDR3 DNA follows: TGTGCCAGCAGCTTAGGACAGGCTGCCGGGGAGCTGTTTTTT.

The V and J genes are TRBV13 and TRBJ1-4; D is undetermined. V lost 1 base to trimming and J lost 13 bases, with 13 bases between them. This CDR3 is built from 13 residues. Germline loops: CDR1 PRHDT, CDR2 FYEKMQ (reference sequence). The CDR3 nucleotides are TGTGCCAGCAGCTTAGAACCAGGTAGACCACTGTTTTTT. Translation gives CASSLEPGRPLFF.